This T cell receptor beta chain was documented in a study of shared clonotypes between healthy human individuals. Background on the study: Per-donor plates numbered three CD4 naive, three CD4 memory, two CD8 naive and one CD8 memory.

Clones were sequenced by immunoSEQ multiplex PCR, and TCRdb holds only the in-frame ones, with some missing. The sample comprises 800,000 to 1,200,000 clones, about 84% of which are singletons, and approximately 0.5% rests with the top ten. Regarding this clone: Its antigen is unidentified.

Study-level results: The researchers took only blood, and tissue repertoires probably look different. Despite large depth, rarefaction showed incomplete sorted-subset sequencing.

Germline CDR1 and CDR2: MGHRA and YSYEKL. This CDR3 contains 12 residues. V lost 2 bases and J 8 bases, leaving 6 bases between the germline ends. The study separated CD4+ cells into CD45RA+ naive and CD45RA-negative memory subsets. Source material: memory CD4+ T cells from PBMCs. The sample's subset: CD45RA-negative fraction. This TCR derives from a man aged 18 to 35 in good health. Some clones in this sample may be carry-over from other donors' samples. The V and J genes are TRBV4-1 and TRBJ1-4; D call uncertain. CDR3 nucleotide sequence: TGCGCCAGCAGCCAACTCGCCGAAAAACTGTTTTTT. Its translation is CASSQLAEKLFF.